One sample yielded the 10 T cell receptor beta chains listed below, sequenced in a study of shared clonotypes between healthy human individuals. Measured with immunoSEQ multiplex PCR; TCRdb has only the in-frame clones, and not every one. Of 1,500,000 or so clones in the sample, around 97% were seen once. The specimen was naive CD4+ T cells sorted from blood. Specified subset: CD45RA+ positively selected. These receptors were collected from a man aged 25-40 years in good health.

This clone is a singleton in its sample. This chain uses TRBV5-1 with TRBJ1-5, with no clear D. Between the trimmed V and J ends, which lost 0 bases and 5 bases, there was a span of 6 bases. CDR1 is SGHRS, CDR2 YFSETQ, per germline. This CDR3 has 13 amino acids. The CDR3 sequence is CASSLGQHQPQHF. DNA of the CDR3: TGCGCCAGCAGCTTGGGTCAGCATCAGCCCCAGCATTTT. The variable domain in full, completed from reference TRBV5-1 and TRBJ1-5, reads KAGVTQTPRYLIKTRGQQVTLSCSPISGHRSVSWYQQTPGQGLQFLFEYFSETQRNKGNFPGRFSGRQFSNSRSEMNVSTLELGDSALYLCASSLGQHQPQHFGDGTRLSIL.

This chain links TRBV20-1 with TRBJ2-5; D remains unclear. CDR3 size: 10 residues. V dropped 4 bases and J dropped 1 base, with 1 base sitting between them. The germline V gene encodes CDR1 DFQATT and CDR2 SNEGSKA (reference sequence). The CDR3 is CSAIQETQYF. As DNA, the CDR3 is TGCAGTGCTATCCAAGAGACCCAGTACTTC.

CDR3 protein: CASKPQNGEKLFF. The CDR3 nucleotides read TGTGCCAGTAAACCCCAGAACGGCGAAAAACTGTTTTTT. V gene TRBV19 combines with J gene TRBJ1-4; no firm D call. Deletions cut 7 bases from V and 8 bases from J, with 14 bases between. The CDR3 runs to 13 residues. The germline gives CDR1 LNHDA, CDR2 SQIVND (reference sequence).

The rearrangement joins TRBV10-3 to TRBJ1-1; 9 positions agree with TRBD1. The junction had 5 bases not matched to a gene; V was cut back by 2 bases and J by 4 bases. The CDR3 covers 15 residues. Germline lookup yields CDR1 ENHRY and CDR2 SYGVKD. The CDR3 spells CAISERQGGITEAFF. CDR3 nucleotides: TGTGCCATCAGTGAGCGACAGGGGGGTATCACTGAAGCTTTCTTT.

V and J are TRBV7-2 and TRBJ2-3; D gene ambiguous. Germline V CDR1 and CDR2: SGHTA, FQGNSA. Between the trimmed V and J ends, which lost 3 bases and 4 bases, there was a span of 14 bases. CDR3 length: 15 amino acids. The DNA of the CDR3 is TGTGCCAGCAGCTTCGGCCCCCCCCCACCAGATACGCAGTATTTT. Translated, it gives CASSFGPPPPDTQYF.

CDR3 DNA: TGTGCCAGTAGCCGTACCCGCTCCTACAATGAGCAGTTCTTC. This sequence encodes CASSRTRSYNEQFF. The chain has TRBV6-4 and TRBJ2-1; D call uncertain. Trimming took off 9 bases at V and 0 bases at J, with 12 bases between the two ends. Germline V gene lookup returns CDR1 MRHNA and CDR2 SNTAGT. CDR3 length: 14 amino acids.

CDR3 residues: CASRLSGSLYNEQFF. Here the CDR3 DNA reads TGTGCCAGTAGGCTAAGCGGGAGTCTCTACAATGAGCAGTTCTTC. This chain links TRBV19 with TRBJ2-1, with 8 nucleotides matching TRBD2. The V and J ends lost 6 bases and 3 bases, in that order; junction bases with no gene match: 7. The CDR3 runs 15 residues. Germline V gene lookup returns CDR1 LNHDA and CDR2 SQIVND (reference sequence).

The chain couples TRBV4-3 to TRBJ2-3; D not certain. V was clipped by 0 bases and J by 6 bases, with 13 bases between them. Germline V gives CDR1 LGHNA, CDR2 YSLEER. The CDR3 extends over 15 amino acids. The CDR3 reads CASSQDRTYHDTQYF. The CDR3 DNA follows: TGCGCCAGCAGCCAAGATCGTACATACCATGATACGCAGTATTTT.

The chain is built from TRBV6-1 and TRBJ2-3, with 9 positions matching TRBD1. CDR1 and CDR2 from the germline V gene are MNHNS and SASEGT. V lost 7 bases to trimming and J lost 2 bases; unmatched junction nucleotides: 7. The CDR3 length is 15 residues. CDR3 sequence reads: CASNARDRDTDTQYF. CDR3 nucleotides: TGTGCCAGCAACGCCCGGGACAGGGACACAGATACGCAGTATTTT.

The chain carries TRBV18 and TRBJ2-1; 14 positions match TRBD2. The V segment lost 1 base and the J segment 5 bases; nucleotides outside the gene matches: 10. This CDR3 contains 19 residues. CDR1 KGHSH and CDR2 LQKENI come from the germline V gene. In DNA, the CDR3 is TGTGCCAGCTCACCACTTAGGGGGACTAGCGGGAGAGGGGACAATGAGCAGTTCTTC. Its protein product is CASSPLRGTSGRGDNEQFF.